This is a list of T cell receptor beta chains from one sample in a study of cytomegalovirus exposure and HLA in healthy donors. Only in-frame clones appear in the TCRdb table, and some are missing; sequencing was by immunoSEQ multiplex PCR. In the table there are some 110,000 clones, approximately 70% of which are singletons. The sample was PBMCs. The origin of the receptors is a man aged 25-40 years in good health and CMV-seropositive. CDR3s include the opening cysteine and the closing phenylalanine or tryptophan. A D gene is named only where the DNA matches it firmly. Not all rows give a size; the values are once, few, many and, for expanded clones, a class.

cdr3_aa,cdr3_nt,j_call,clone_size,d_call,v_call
CASSLRPGTGGARQPQHF,TGTGCCAGCAGCCTGAGACCCGGGACAGGGGGCGCCCGGCAGCCCCAGCATTTT,TRBJ1-5,once,TRBD1,TRBV28
CASSDSRGNYGYTF,TGTGCCAGCAGTGATTCCAGGGGGAACTATGGCTACACCTTC,TRBJ1-2,few,TRBD1,TRBV2
CAWSVRRDSPLHF,TGTGCCTGGAGTGTACGGAGAGATTCACCCCTCCACTTT,TRBJ1-6,-,-,TRBV30
CASSEPEPGTGFSNEKLFF,TGCGCCAGCAGTGAGCCTGAACCCGGGACAGGGTTTTCTAATGAAAAACTGTTTTTT,TRBJ1-4,-,TRBD1,TRBV10-2
CASSDTGGNSPLHF,TGTGCCAGCAGTGATACGGGGGGAAATTCACCCCTCCACTTT,TRBJ1-6,-,-,TRBV2
CASSIDSGQGGQPQHF,TGTGCCAGTAGTATAGATTCCGGGCAGGGCGGTCAGCCCCAGCATTTT,TRBJ1-5,-,-,TRBV19
CATSRELYGYTF,TGTGCCACCAGCAGAGAATTATATGGCTACACCTTC,TRBJ1-2,-,-,TRBV15
CASLRGGRGQFF,TGTGCCTCTTTGCGGGGGGGTCGGGGGCAGTTCTTC,TRBJ2-1,few,TRBD2,TRBV11-2
CASSLIRDYTGELSF,TGTGCCAGCAGCTTGATAAGGGATTACACCGGGGAGCTGTCTTTT,TRBJ2-2,-,-,TRBV5-6
CASSLLTGERYEQYF,TGTGCCAGCAGTTTGTTGACAGGGGAACGCTACGAGCAGTACTTC,TRBJ2-7,-,TRBD1,TRBV28
CASGSPVNYTF,TGTGCTAGTGGTTCCCCGGTGAACTACACCTTC,TRBJ1-2,-,-,TRBV12-5